The rows below give T cell receptor beta chains drawn from one sample of a study of STAT3 mutations in large granular lymphocyte leukemia. Using immunoSEQ multiplex PCR, the repertoire was profiled, and TCRdb retains in-frame clones only, with some absent. The sample gives over a thousand clones, approximately 71% of which show up once; 30% to 40% is in the top ten. The sequenced sample consisted of peripheral blood mononuclear cells. Every receptor here comes from a woman between 65 and 79 years old with T-cell large granular lymphocyte leukemia. Some clones in this sample may be carry-over from other donors' samples. Both conserved end residues are trimmed from each CDR3.

v_call	cdr3_length	j_call	cdr3_aa
TRBV6-1	14	TRBJ1-5	ASSEIQGMGNQPQH
TRBV29-1	10	TRBJ2-7	SVAGGPYEQY
TRBV5-1	13	TRBJ2-1	ASSLENYNSNEQF
TRBV5-5	13	TRBJ1-2	ASSLDHAGIYGYT
TRBV5-1	13	TRBJ1-1	ASSSREVANTEAF
TRBV4-2	13	TRBJ1-3	ASSQEFAGGNTIY
TRBV5-4	13	TRBJ2-2	ASSSTSANTGELF
TRBV5-1	12	TRBJ1-2	ASSRGQGDYGYT
TRBV7-9	13	TRBJ2-1	ASSSMSDAYNEQF
TRBV30	10	TRBJ1-2	AWSSGIWGYT
TRBV2	12	TRBJ2-2	ASSEGKNTGELF
TRBV19	12	TRBJ1-1	ASRRQGTGTEAF
TRBV30	9	TRBJ2-7	AWMAAYEQY
TRBV7-9	14	TRBJ1-2	ASSLEPGQGTYGYT
TRBV2	13	TRBJ2-5	ASSPEGVGLETQY
TRBV19	11	TRBJ1-5	ASGPGVRQPQH
TRBV4-3	12	TRBJ2-7	ASSQERGTYEQY
TRBV18	13	TRBJ2-4	ASSPQGAVKNIQY
TRBV7-2	14	TRBJ2-7	ASSSRGGTGDYEQY
TRBV5-1	9	TRBJ2-5	ASSDSETQY
TRBV27	13	TRBJ2-3	ASSWTVRPADTQY
TRBV7-9	16	TRBJ2-5	ASSRGTMDRVRLETQY
TRBV5-1	13	TRBJ1-2	ASSPLPDTHYGYT
TRBV5-6	12	TRBJ2-7	ASSQRGSSYEQY
TRBV5-1	12	TRBJ2-5	ASSLGQSQETQY
TRBV25-1	11	TRBJ1-2	ASRRGADYGYT
TRBV30	13	TRBJ1-1	AWRTKDRARTEAF
TRBV7-9	12	TRBJ2-1	ASSSTGDINEQF
TRBV6-6	10	TRBJ2-7	ASSGTAYEQY
TRBV12-5	14	TRBJ2-1	ASGSDLLQGVGEQF
TRBV15	11	TRBJ1-1	ATSKTENTEAF
TRBV6-6	12	TRBJ1-2	ASSSHDRAYGYT
TRBV6-5	13	TRBJ2-7	ASSYFGGPGYEQY
TRBV7-9	9	TRBJ2-5	ASSLEGAQY
TRBV18	14	TRBJ1-4	ASSPPLGQGEEKLF
TRBV5-1	11	TRBJ2-7	ASDAPAFYEQY
TRBV6-1	13	TRBJ2-7	ASSEAAGSSYEQY
TRBV30	12	TRBJ1-2	AWSLGRGMTGYT
TRBV29-1	11	TRBJ2-5	SVGQGIQETQY